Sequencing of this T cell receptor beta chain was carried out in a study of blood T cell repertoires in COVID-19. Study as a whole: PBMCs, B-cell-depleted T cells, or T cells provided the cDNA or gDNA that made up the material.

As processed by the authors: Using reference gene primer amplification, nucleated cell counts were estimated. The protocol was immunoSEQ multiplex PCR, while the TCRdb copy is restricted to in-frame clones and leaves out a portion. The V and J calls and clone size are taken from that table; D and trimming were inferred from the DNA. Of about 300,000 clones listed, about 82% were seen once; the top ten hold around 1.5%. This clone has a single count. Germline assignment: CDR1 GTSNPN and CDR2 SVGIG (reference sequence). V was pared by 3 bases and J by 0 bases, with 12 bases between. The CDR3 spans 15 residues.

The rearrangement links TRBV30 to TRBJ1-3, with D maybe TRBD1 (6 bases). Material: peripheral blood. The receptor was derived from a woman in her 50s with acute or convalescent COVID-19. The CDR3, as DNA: TGTGCCTGGAGGACAGGAATGTACTCTGGAAACACCATATATTTT. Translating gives CAWRTGMYSGNTIYF.